A single sample gave rise to the 21 T cell receptor beta chains below, sequenced in a study of shared clonotypes between healthy human individuals. Using immunoSEQ multiplex PCR, the repertoire was profiled, and TCRdb retains in-frame clones only, with some absent. The sample has a few million clones; roughly 92% are singletons. Sequencing was done on a sample of naive CD4+ T cells sorted from blood. Documented subset: CD45RA+ positively selected. The receptors were sampled from a man aged 18 to 30 in good health.

Concerning this clone itself: Other DNA sequences in this sample translate to the same CDR3. The CDR3 sequence is CAWSVQGEQYF. The DNA of the CDR3 is TGTGCCTGGAGTGTACAGGGCGAGCAGTACTTC. The V and J genes are TRBV30 and TRBJ2-7, with D perhaps matching TRBD1 (6 bases). Germline assignment: CDR1 GTSNPN and CDR2 SVGIG (reference sequence). Trimming left V 0 bases short and J 6 bases short, with 6 bases between. The CDR3 has 11 residues.

The chain carries TRBV18 and TRBJ2-7, with a weak D call TRBD1 (6 bases). The V gene lost 2 bases and the J gene lost 0 bases, with 14 bases spanning the gap. CDR3 length equals 16 residues. Germline lookup yields CDR1 KGHSH and CDR2 LQKENI. The CDR3 region is CASSPSSGHRSYEQYF. Written as DNA, the CDR3 is TGTGCCAGCTCACCATCCTCGGGACACCGCTCCTACGAGCAGTACTTC.

This chain uses TRBV5-4 with TRBJ1-2; D is unresolved. Trimming took off 4 bases at V and 8 bases at J, with 15 bases between the two ends. The CDR3 covers 13 residues. Germline CDR1 and CDR2: SGHNT and YYREEE (reference sequence). The CDR3 loop reads CASSQASKAGYTF. The CDR3, as DNA: TGTGCCAGCAGCCAAGCCTCAAAGGCCGGCTACACCTTC.

The table lists this clone with a count of one. J is TRBJ1-6 and V is TRBV14; unclear D gene. Germline CDR1 and CDR2: SGHDN and FVKESK. The CDR3 has 15 residues. Trimming stripped 4 bases from V and 3 bases from J, with 10 bases between. In DNA form, the CDR3 reads TGTGCCAGCAGCCCACTCGAGGGCTATAATTCACCCCTCCACTTT. Its protein product is CASSPLEGYNSPLHF.

CDR3 sequence (DNA): TGTGCCAGCACGCCCGGGGAGGCCCAGTACTTC. It is translated as CASTPGEAQYF. V gene TRBV7-9 combines with J gene TRBJ2-5; D is possibly TRBD2 (6 bases). This CDR3 is 11 amino acids long. Germline assignment: CDR1 SEHNR and CDR2 FQNEAQ (reference sequence). V lost 7 bases and J lost 9, with 12 bases in between.

This clone was seen more than once but under ten times. The rearrangement links TRBV18 to TRBJ1-5, with a tentative D call TRBD1 (6 bases). Germline V gene sequence: CDR1 KGHSH, CDR2 LQKENI. V gave up 3 bases and J gave up 6 bases, with 9 bases separating them. The CDR3 is made up of 13 amino acids. CDR3 protein: CASSPDRSQPQHF. CDR3 nucleotides: TGTGCCAGCTCACCCGACAGGAGTCAGCCCCAGCATTTT.

This chain uses TRBV5-1 with TRBJ2-2, with D perhaps TRBD1 (6 bases). Germline CDR1 reads SGHRS; CDR2 reads YFSETQ. Between the trimmed V and J ends, which lost 3 bases and 1 base, there was a span of 10 bases. CDR3 length: 15 amino acids. The CDR3 is CASSWTVGNTGELFF. CDR3 in DNA: TGCGCCAGCAGCTGGACAGTAGGGAACACCGGGGAGCTGTTTTTT.

This rearrangement joins TRBV5-4 to TRBJ2-3, with D perhaps matching TRBD1 or TRBD2 (6 bases each). Germline V gene data show CDR1 as SGHNT and CDR2 as YYREEE (reference sequence). CDR3 length: 14 amino acids. Trimming shortened V by 0 bases and J by 5 bases, and 10 bases separated the two germline ends. The DNA of the CDR3 is TGTGCCAGCAGCTTGGTACAGGGAGGAGATACGCAGTATTTT. It is translated as CASSLVQGGDTQYF.

Note on this clone: Other DNA sequences in this specimen translate into the identical CDR3. The chain combines TRBV10-3 with TRBJ1-1; D remains ambiguous. This CDR3 contains 14 residues. The V gene lost 3 bases and the J gene lost 1 base, with 9 bases spanning the gap. Germline CDR1 and CDR2: ENHRY and SYGVKD. The CDR3 here is CAISERQTNTEAFF. CDR3 DNA: TGTGCCATCAGTGAACGTCAAACGAACACTGAAGCTTTCTTT.

Comments on this clone: An end of the junction differs from the germline gene, which may be a read error. The rearrangement joins TRBV5-6 to TRBJ2-7; 7 bases agree with TRBD1. CDR1 is SGHDT, CDR2 YYEEEE, per germline. This CDR3 is 15 amino acids long. The chain's CDR3 is CASSLAQGNSHEQYF. CDR3 bases: TGTGCCAGCAGCTTGGCACAGGGGAACTCCCACGAGCAGTACTTC.

This sequence joins TRBV25-1 and TRBJ1-2, with D unresolved. Per the germline V gene, CDR1 is MGHDK and CDR2 is SYGVNS. V was clipped by 10 bases and J by 9 bases, with 24 bases between them. The CDR3 sequence is 14 residues long. The chain's CDR3 is CANYRAGYHIRYTF. In DNA, the CDR3 is TGTGCCAATTACCGGGCCGGTTATCATATTCGCTACACCTTC.

The genes are TRBV5-8 and TRBJ2-3, with 7 bases aligning to TRBD2. This CDR3 has 17 amino acids. Germline V lookup: CDR1 SGHTS, CDR2 YDEGEE. Trimming removed 1 base from V and 2 bases from J; junction bases left unmatched: 10. The CDR3 loop reads CASSLNTGGGNTDTQYF. Here the CDR3 DNA reads TGTGCCAGCAGCTTGAATACCGGGGGAGGGAACACAGATACGCAGTATTTT.

The chain joins TRBV5-6 to TRBJ2-1, with 8 bases that match TRBD1. Germline V CDR1 and CDR2: SGHDT, YYEEEE. This CDR3 has 16 residues. With V trimmed by 2 bases and J by 4 bases, 8 bases remained unmatched. The CDR3 reads CASSFGQGALYNEQFF. The DNA of the CDR3 is TGTGCCAGCAGCTTTGGACAGGGCGCCCTTTACAATGAGCAGTTCTTC. The full variable domain, its missing parts supplied by reference TRBV5-6 and TRBJ2-1, is DAGVTQSPTHLIKTRGQQVTLRCSPKSGHDTVSWYQQALGQGPQFIFQYYEEEERQRGNFPDRFSGHQFPNYSSELNVNALLLGDSALYLCASSFGQGALYNEQFFGPGTRLTVL.

Details on this clone: This specimen includes other DNA sequences encoding the same CDR3. The chain employs TRBV18 and TRBJ1-4; 9 bases are shared with TRBD1. In germline, CDR1 is KGHSH, CDR2 LQKENI. The ends lost 4 bases at V and 4 bases at J; junction bases unmatched: 4. This CDR3 contains 15 residues. CDR3 amino acids: CASSRSGQGNEKLFF. CDR3 nucleotides: TGTGCCAGCTCACGGTCGGGACAGGGTAATGAAAAACTGTTTTTT. Drawing the rest from reference TRBV18 and TRBJ1-4, the complete variable domain is NAGVMQNPRHLVRRRGQEARLRCSPMKGHSHVYWYRQLPEEGLKFMVYLQKENIIDESGMPKERFSAEFPKEGPSILRIQQVVRGDSAAYFCASSRSGQGNEKLFFGSGTQLSVL.

This chain links TRBV3-1 (or the pseudogene TRBV3-2) with TRBJ2-3; D not certain. Trimming stripped 9 bases from V and 3 bases from J, with 1 base between. Germline CDR1 and CDR2: LGHDT and YNNKEL (reference sequence). The CDR3 runs to 9 residues. The CDR3 coding sequence is TGTGCCAGAACAGATACGCAGTATTTT. Protein product: CARTDTQYF.

The chain recombines TRBV7-9 with TRBJ1-4, with D uncertain. Per the germline V gene, CDR1 is SEHNR and CDR2 is FQNEAQ (reference sequence). Between the trimmed V and J ends, which lost 1 base and 4 bases, there was a span of 7 bases. The CDR3 has 14 amino acids. The CDR3 DNA reads as TGTGCCAGCAGCTTAGTCAGCATTAATGAAAAACTGTTTTTT. Translation gives CASSLVSINEKLFF.

The rearrangement uses TRBV7-8 and TRBJ2-5, with 7 bases identical to TRBD1. The V segment lost 2 bases and the J segment 5 bases; nucleotides outside the gene matches: 14. Germline CDR1 is SGHVS and CDR2 is FQNEAQ. The CDR3 is 17 amino acids. Here the CDR3 reads CASSLPQGLRVGETQYF. The CDR3 region has the DNA TGTGCCAGCAGCTTACCACAGGGGCTCAGGGTCGGGGAGACCCAGTACTTC.

The chain has TRBV13 and TRBJ2-7; D gene uncertain. The CDR3 has 13 amino acids. V was shortened by 5 bases and J by 5 bases, with 13 bases between the two germline ends. Germline loops: CDR1 PRHDT, CDR2 FYEKMQ (reference sequence). DNA of the CDR3: TGTGCCAGCAGCGTCCAGCTCGTGCACGAGCAGTACTTC. Translation: CASSVQLVHEQYF.

This chain links TRBV6-6 with TRBJ1-4; possible D gene TRBD1, 6 bases. The CDR3 runs to 15 residues. V was pared by 2 bases and J by 4 bases, with 11 bases between. Germline CDR1 and CDR2: MNHNY and SVGAGI (reference sequence). Written as DNA, the CDR3 is TGTGCCAGCAGTTACCTGACAGGCCTTAATGAAAAACTGTTTTTT. Protein sequence: CASSYLTGLNEKLFF.

The chain is built from TRBV7-9 and TRBJ2-1; no definite D call. Germline assignment: CDR1 SEHNR and CDR2 FQNEAQ (reference sequence). CDR3 size: 16 residues. Trimming took off 4 bases at V and 4 bases at J, with 17 bases between the two ends. The CDR3 spells CASSSQPGSAYNEQFF. DNA for the CDR3: TGTGCCAGCAGCTCCCAGCCAGGTTCCGCTTACAATGAGCAGTTCTTC.

On this clone itself: In the same sample, other DNA sequences code for this CDR3. The V and J genes are TRBV5-1 and TRBJ2-7, with a possible D match to TRBD2 (5 bases). Germline loops: CDR1 SGHRS, CDR2 YFSETQ. There are 14 residues in the CDR3. The germline V and J ends were trimmed by 0 bases and 3 bases, with 10 bases remaining between them. In DNA form, the CDR3 reads TGCGCCAGCAGCTTGGGGCAGACTATCTACGAGCAGTACTTC. Its translation is CASSLGQTIYEQYF. The whole variable domain, remainder taken from reference TRBV5-1 and TRBJ2-7, is KAGVTQTPRYLIKTRGQQVTLSCSPISGHRSVSWYQQTPGQGLQFLFEYFSETQRNKGNFPGRFSGRQFSNSRSEMNVSTLELGDSALYLCASSLGQTIYEQYFGPGTRLTVT.